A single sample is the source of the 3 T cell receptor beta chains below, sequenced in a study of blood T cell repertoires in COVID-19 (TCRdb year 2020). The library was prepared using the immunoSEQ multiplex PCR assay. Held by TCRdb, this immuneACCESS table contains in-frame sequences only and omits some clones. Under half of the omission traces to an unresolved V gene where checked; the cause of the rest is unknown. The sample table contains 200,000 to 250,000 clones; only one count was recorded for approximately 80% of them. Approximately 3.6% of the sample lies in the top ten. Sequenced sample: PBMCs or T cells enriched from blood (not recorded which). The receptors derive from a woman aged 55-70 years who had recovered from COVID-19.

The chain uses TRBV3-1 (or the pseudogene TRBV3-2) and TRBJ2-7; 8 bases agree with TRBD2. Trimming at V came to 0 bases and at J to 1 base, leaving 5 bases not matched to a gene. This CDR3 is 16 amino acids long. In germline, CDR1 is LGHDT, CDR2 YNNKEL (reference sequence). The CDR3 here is CASSQDVSGGSYEQYF. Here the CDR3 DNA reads TGTGCCAGCAGCCAAGATGTGAGCGGGGGTTCCTACGAGCAGTACTTC.

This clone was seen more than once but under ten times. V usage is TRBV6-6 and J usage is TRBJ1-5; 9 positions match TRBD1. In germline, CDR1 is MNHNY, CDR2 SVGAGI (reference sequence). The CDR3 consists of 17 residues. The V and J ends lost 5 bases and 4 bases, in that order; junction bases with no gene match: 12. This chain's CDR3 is CASSHTGTGTENQPQHF. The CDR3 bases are TGTGCCAGCAGTCACACCGGGACAGGGACTGAGAATCAGCCCCAGCATTTT.

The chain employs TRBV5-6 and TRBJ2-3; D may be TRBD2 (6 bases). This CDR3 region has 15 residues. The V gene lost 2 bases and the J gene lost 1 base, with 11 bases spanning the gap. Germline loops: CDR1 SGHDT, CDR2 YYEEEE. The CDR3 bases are TGTGCCAGCAGCTTTGGCGGGGTTGGCACAGATACGCAGTATTTT. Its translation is CASSFGGVGTDTQYF.